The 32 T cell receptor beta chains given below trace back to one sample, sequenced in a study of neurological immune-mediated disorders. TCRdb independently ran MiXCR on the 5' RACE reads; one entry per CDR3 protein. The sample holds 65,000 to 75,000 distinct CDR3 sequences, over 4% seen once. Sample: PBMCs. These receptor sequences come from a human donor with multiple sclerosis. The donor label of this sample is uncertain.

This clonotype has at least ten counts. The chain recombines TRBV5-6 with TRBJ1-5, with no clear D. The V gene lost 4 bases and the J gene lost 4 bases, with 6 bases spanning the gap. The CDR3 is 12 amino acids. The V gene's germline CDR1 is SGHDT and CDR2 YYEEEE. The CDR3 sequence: CASSTGNQPQHF. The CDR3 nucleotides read TGTGCCAGCAGCACGGGTAATCAGCCCCAGCATTTT.

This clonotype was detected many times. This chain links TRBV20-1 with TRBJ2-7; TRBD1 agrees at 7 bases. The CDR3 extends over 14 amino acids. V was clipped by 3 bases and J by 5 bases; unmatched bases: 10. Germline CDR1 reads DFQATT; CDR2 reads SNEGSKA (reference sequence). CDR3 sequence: CSASPNRGTDEQYF. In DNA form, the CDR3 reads TGCAGTGCTAGCCCTAACAGGGGAACGGACGAGCAGTACTTC.

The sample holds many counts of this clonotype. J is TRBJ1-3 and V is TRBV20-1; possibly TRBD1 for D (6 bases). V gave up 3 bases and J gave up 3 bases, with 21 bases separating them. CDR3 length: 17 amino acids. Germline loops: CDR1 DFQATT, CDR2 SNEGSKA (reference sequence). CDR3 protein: CSASNRDPRPGGNTIYF. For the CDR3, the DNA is TGCAGTGCTAGTAACAGGGACCCCCGACCAGGTGGAAACACCATATATTTT.

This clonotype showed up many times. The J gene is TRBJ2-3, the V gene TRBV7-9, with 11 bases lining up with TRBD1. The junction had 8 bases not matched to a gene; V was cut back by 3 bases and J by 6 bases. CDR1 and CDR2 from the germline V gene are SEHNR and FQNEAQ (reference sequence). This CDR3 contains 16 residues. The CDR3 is CASSLDGQGASDTQYF. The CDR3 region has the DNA TGTGCCAGCAGCTTGGACGGACAGGGGGCCTCGGATACGCAGTATTTT. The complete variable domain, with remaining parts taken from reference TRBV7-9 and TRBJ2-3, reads DTGVSQNPRHKITKRGQNVTFRCDPISEHNRLYWYRQTLGQGPEFLTYFQNEAQLEKSRLLSDRFSAERPKGSFSTLEIQRTEQGDSAMYLCASSLDGQGASDTQYFGPGTRLTVL.

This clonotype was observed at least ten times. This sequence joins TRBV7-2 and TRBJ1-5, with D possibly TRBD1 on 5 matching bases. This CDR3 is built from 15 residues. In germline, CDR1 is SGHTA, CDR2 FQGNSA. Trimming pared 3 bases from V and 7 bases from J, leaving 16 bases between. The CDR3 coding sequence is TGTGCCAGCAGCTTCTATTTAGGCGGGGACCAGCCCCAGCATTTT. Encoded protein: CASSFYLGGDQPQHF.

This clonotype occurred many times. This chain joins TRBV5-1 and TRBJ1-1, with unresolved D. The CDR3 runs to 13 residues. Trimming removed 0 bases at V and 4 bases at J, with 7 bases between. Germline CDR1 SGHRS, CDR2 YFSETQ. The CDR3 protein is CASSLGAGTEAFF. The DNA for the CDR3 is TGCGCCAGCAGCTTGGGAGCGGGCACTGAAGCTTTCTTT.

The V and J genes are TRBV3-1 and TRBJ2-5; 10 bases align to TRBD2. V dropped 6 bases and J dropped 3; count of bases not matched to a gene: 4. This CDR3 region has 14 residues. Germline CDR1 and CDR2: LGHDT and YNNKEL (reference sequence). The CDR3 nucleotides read TGTGCCAGCAGACCCACTAGCGGGGAAGAGACCCAGTACTTC. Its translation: CASRPTSGEETQYF.

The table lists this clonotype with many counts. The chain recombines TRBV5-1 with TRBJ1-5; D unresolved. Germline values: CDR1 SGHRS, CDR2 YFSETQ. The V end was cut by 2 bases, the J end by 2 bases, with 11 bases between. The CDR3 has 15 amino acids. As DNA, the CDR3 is TGCGCCAGCAGCTTAGGCGGGGAGGGCAATCAGCCCCAGCATTTT. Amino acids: CASSLGGEGNQPQHF. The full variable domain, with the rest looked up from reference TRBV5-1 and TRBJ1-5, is KAGVTQTPRYLIKTRGQQVTLSCSPISGHRSVSWYQQTPGQGLQFLFEYFSETQRNKGNFPGRFSGRQFSNSRSEMNVSTLELGDSALYLCASSLGGEGNQPQHFGDGTRLSIL.

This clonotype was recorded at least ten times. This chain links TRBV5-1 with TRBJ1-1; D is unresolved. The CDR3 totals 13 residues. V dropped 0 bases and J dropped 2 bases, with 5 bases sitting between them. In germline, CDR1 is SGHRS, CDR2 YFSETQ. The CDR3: CASSLAFNTEAFF. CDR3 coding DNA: TGCGCCAGCAGCTTGGCCTTTAACACTGAAGCTTTCTTT.

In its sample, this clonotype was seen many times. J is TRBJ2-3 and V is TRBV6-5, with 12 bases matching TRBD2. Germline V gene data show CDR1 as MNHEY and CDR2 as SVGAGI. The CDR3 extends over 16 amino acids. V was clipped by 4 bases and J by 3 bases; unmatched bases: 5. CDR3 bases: TGTGCCAGCAGTTGGTCGACTAGCGGGGGTACAGATACGCAGTATTTT. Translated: CASSWSTSGGTDTQYF.

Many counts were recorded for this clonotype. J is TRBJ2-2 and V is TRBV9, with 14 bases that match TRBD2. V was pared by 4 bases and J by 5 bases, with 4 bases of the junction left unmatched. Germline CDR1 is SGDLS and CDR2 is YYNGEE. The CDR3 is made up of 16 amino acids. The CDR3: CASSPWTSGGTGELFF. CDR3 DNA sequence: TGTGCCAGCAGCCCCTGGACTAGCGGGGGGACCGGGGAGCTGTTTTTT.

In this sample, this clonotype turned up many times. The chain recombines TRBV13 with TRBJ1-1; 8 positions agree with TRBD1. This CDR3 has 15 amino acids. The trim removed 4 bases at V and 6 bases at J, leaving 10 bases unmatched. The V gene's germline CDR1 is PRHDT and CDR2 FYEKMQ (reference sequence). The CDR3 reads CASSSLTGARAEAFF. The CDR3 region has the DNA TGTGCCAGCAGCTCTCTGACAGGGGCTCGGGCTGAAGCTTTCTTT.

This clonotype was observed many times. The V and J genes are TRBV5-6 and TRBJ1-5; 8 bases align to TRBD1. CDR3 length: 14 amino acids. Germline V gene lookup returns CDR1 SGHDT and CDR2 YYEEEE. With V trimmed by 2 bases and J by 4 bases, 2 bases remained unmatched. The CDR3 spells CASSFRTGNQPQHF. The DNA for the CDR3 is TGTGCCAGCAGCTTCAGGACAGGGAATCAGCCCCAGCATTTT.

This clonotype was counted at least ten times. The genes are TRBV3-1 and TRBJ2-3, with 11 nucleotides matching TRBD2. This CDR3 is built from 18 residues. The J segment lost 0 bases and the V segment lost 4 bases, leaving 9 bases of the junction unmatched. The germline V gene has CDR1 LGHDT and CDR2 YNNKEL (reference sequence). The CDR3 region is CASSPGTSGPSSTDTQYF. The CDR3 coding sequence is TGTGCCAGCAGCCCCGGGACTAGCGGACCAAGTAGCACAGATACGCAGTATTTT.

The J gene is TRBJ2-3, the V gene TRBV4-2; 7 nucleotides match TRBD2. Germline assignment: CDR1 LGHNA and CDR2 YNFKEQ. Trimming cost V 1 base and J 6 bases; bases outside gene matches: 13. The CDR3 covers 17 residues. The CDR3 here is CASSQVFASGITDTQYF. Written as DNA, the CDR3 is TGTGCCAGCAGCCAAGTCTTTGCTAGCGGCATCACGGATACGCAGTATTTT.

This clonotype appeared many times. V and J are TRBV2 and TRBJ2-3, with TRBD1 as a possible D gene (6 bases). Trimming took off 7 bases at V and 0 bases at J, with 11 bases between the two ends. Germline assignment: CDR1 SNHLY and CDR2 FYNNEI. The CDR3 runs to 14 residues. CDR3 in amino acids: CASTRGRSTDTQYF. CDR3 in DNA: TGTGCCAGCACCAGGGGACGGAGCACAGATACGCAGTATTTT.

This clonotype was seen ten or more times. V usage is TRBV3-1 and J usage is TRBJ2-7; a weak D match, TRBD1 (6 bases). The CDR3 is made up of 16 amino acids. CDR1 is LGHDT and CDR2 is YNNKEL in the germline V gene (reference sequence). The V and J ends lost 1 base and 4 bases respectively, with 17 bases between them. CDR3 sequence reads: CASSQGGLGGFYEQYF. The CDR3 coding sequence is TGTGCCAGCAGCCAAGGAGGGCTAGGGGGTTTTTACGAGCAGTACTTC.

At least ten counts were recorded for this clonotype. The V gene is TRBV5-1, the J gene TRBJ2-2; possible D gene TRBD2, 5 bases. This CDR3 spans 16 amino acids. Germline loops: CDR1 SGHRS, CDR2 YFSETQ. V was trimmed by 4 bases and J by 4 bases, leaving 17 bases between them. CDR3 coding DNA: TGCGCCAGCAGCACGGCGGGTGGCGCCGGCACCGGGGAGCTGTTTTTT. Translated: CASSTAGGAGTGELFF.

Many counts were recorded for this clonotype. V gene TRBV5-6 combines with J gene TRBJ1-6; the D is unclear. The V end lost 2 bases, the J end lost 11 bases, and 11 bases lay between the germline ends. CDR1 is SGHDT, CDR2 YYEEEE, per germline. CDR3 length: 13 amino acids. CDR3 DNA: TGTGCCAGCAGCTTAGGAGGGAGGGCACCCCTCCACTTT. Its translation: CASSLGGRAPLHF. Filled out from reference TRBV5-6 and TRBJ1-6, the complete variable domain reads DAGVTQSPTHLIKTRGQQVTLRCSPKSGHDTVSWYQQALGQGPQFIFQYYEEEERQRGNFPDRFSGHQFPNYSSELNVNALLLGDSALYLCASSLGGRAPLHFGNGTRLTVT.

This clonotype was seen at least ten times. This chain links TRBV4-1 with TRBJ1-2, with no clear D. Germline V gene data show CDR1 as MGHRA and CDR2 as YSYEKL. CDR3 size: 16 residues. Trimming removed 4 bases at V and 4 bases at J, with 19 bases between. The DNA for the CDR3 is TGCGCCAGCAGCCCTTACATGGTCCCGGCCTCCTATGGCTACACCTTC. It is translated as CASSPYMVPASYGYTF.

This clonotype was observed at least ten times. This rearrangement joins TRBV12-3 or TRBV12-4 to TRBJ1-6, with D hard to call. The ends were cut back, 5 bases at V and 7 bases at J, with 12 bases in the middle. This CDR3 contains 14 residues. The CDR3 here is CASSVGGFNSPLHF. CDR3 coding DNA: TGTGCCAGCAGTGTGGGAGGATTCAATTCACCCCTCCACTTT.

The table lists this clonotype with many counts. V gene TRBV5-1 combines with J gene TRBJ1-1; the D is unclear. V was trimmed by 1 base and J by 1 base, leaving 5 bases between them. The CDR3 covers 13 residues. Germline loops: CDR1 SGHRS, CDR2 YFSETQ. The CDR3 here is CASSLRGNTEAFF. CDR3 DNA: TGCGCCAGCAGCTTGAGAGGGAACACTGAAGCTTTCTTT.

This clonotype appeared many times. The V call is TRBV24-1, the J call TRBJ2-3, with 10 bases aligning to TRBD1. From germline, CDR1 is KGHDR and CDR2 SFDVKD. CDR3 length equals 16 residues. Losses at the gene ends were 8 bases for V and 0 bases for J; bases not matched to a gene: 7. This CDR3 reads CATNRGQGHSTDTQYF. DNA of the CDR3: TGTGCCACCAACCGGGGACAGGGGCACAGCACAGATACGCAGTATTTT.

The CDR3 DNA reads as TGCGCCAGCAGCCAACAGGCGGACACATACAATGAGCAGTTCTTC. It encodes CASSQQADTYNEQFF. V and J are TRBV4-3 and TRBJ2-1; D may be TRBD1 (5 bases). CDR1 LGHNA and CDR2 YSLEER come from the germline V gene. The CDR3 runs to 15 residues. V was trimmed by 2 bases and J by 4 bases, leaving 12 bases between them.

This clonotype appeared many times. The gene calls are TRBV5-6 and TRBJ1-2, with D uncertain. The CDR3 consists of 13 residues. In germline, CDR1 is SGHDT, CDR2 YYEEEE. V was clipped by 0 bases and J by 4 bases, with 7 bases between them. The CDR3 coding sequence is TGTGCCAGCAGCTTGGGATGGGGCTATGGCTACACCTTC. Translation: CASSLGWGYGYTF. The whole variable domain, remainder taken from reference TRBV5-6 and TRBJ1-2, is DAGVTQSPTHLIKTRGQQVTLRCSPKSGHDTVSWYQQALGQGPQFIFQYYEEEERQRGNFPDRFSGHQFPNYSSELNVNALLLGDSALYLCASSLGWGYGYTFGSGTRLTVV.

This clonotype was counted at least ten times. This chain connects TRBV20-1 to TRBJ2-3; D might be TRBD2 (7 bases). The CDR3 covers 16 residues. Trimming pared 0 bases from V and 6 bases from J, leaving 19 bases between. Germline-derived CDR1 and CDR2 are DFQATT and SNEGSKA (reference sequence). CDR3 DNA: TGCAGTGCTAGAGATCCCACGGGGGGCAAGTCGGATACGCAGTATTTT. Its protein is CSARDPTGGKSDTQYF.

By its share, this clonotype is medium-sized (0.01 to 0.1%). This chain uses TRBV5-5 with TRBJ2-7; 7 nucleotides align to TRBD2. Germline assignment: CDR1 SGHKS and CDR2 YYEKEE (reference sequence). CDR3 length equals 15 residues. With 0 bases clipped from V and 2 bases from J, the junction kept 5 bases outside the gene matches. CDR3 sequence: CASSLGDYRPYEQYF. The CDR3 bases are TGTGCCAGCAGCTTGGGGGACTACCGACCCTACGAGCAGTACTTC.

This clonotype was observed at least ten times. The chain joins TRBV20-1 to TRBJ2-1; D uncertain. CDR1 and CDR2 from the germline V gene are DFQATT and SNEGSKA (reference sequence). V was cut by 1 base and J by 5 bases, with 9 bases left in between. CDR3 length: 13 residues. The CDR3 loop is CSARVLGNNEQFF. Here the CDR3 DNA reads TGCAGTGCTAGAGTACTGGGGAACAATGAGCAGTTCTTC.

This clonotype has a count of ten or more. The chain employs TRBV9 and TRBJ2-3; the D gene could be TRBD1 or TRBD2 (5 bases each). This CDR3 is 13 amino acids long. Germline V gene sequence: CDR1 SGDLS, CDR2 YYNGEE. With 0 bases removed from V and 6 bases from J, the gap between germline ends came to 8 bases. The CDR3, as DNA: TGTGCCAGCAGCGTAGATCGGGGCGATACGCAGTATTTT. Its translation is CASSVDRGDTQYF.

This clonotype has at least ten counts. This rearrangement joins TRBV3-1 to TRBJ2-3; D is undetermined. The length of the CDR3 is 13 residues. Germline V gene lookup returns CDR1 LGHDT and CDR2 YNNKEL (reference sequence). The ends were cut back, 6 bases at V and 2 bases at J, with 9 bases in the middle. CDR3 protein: CASSPPNTDTQYF. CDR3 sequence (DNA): TGTGCCAGCAGTCCCCCGAACACAGATACGCAGTATTTT.

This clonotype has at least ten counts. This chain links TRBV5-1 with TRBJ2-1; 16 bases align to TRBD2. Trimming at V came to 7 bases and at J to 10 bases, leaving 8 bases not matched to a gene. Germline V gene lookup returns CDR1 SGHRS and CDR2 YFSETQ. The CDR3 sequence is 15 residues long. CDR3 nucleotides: TGCGCCAGCCAAGCCGGGACTAGCGGGAGGGACGAGCAGTTCTTC. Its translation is CASQAGTSGRDEQFF.

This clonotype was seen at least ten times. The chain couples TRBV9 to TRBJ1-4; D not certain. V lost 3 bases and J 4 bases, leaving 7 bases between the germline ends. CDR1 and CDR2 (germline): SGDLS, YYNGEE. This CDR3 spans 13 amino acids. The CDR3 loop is CASSAKGNEKLFF. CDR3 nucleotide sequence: TGTGCCAGCAGCGCAAAGGGTAATGAAAAACTGTTTTTT. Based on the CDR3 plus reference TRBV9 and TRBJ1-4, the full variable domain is DSGVTQTPKHLITATGQRVTLRCSPRSGDLSVYWYQQSLDQGLQFLIQYYNGEERAKGNILERFSAQQFPDLHSELNLSSLELGDSALYFCASSAKGNEKLFFGSGTQLSVL.